This passage covers 23 T cell receptor beta chains from one sample sequenced in a study of siplizumab effects on memory and regulatory T cells. The method was immunoSEQ multiplex PCR; TCRdb's version includes in-frame clones alone and lacks a portion of them. The sample yields about 100,000 clones, 91% seen once. Sequenced input: CD4+ T cells sorted from blood. The receptors shown here come from a human donor in good health.

This chain uses TRBV28 with TRBJ1-1, with a tentative D call TRBD1 (5 bases). This CDR3 region has 15 residues. Deletions cut 5 bases from V and 1 base from J, with 14 bases between. CDR1 is MDHEN, CDR2 SYDVKM, per germline. CDR3 DNA: TGTGCCAGCAGTCCCCGGGGGGGGGAGAACACTGAAGCTTTCTTT. Encoded protein: CASSPRGGENTEAFF.

The rearrangement links TRBV2 to TRBJ1-5; D gene unclear. The germline gives CDR1 SNHLY, CDR2 FYNNEI. CDR3 size: 13 residues. V was shortened by 5 bases and J by 4 bases, with 9 bases between the two germline ends. In nucleotides, the CDR3 is TGTGCCAGCAGTAAGGCGCTTAATCAGCCCCAGCATTTT. The encoded protein is CASSKALNQPQHF.

V is TRBV7-9 and J is TRBJ2-3; a possible D gene is TRBD1 (6 bases). V was clipped by 5 bases and J by 2 bases, with 17 bases between them. The CDR3 consists of 16 residues. The V gene's germline CDR1 is SEHNR and CDR2 FQNEAQ (reference sequence). The CDR3 loop reads CASSLSGTYTTDTQYF. The CDR3 DNA follows: TGTGCCAGCAGCCTATCCGGGACATACACCACAGATACGCAGTATTTT.

The chain recombines TRBV7-2 with TRBJ2-3, with D unclear. CDR1 and CDR2 (germline): SGHTA, FQGNSA. Trimming removed 1 base from V and 2 bases from J, with 7 bases in between. The CDR3 covers 14 residues. CDR3 loop: CASSLGQITDTQYF. Written as DNA, the CDR3 is TGTGCCAGCAGCTTAGGCCAGATCACAGATACGCAGTATTTT. Based on the CDR3 plus reference TRBV7-2 and TRBJ2-3, the full variable domain is GAGVSQSPSNKVTEKGKDVELRCDPISGHTALYWYRQSLGQGLEFLIYFQGNSAPDKSGLPSDRFSAERTGGSVSTLTIQRTQQEDSAVYLCASSLGQITDTQYFGPGTRLTVL.

The V gene is TRBV27, the J gene TRBJ1-6; D is possibly TRBD1 (6 bases). The CDR3 is 14 amino acids. Trimming took 5 bases from V and 9 from J, leaving 14 bases between them. CDR1 MNHEY and CDR2 SMNVEV come from the germline V gene (reference sequence). In DNA form, the CDR3 reads TGTGCCAGCAGTCGCAGACAGGTAGTTTCACCCCTCCACTTT. It is translated as CASSRRQVVSPLHF.

The rearrangement links TRBV27 to TRBJ1-2, with 7 bases lining up with TRBD1. V trimming: 4 bases; J trimming: 9 bases; junction bases outside the gene matches: 11. The CDR3 has 14 residues. Germline assignment: CDR1 MNHEY and CDR2 SMNVEV (reference sequence). The CDR3 spells CASSSGTAGRSYTF. DNA for the CDR3: TGTGCCAGCAGTTCAGGGACAGCGGGAAGGAGCTACACCTTC.

The rearrangement uses TRBV5-1 and TRBJ1-4; 7 bases fit TRBD1. The CDR3 extends over 14 amino acids. Germline CDR1 reads SGHRS; CDR2 reads YFSETQ. J was trimmed by 3 bases and V by 2 bases; bases with no gene match: 1. CDR3 loop: CASSLTGANEKLFF. CDR3 nucleotide sequence: TGCGCCAGCAGCTTAACAGGGGCTAATGAAAAACTGTTTTTT.

The chain recombines TRBV29-1 with TRBJ2-5, with D possibly TRBD2 on 7 matching bases. In germline, CDR1 is SQVTM, CDR2 ANQGSEA. CDR3 length equals 13 residues. Deletions cut 4 bases from V and 5 bases from J, with 14 bases between. The CDR3 nucleotides read TGCAGCGTTGGAGACGGGGGGCACGAGACCCAGTACTTC. As protein: CSVGDGGHETQYF.

This chain uses TRBV19 with TRBJ1-2; D unresolved. The CDR3 runs to 14 residues. In germline, CDR1 is LNHDA, CDR2 SQIVND (reference sequence). Deletions cut 7 bases from V and 1 base from J, with 13 bases between. Here the CDR3 reads CASISREVNYGYTF. The DNA of the CDR3 is TGTGCCAGTATATCAAGGGAGGTTAACTATGGCTACACCTTC.

J is TRBJ2-2 and V is TRBV7-6; 8 bases match TRBD2. The CDR3 totals 16 residues. The junction had 5 bases not matched to a gene; V was cut back by 5 bases and J by 0 bases. Germline V gene lookup returns CDR1 SGHVS and CDR2 FNYEAQ. The CDR3 DNA reads TGTGCCAGCAGCCCCGAACTAGCGGCGAACACCGGGGAGCTGTTTTTT. It codes for CASSPELAANTGELFF.

The V call is TRBV19, the J call TRBJ1-4, with D unresolved. This CDR3 comprises 14 residues. Looked up from germline, CDR1 is LNHDA and CDR2 is SQIVND (reference sequence). Trimming took 7 bases from V and 2 from J, leaving 11 bases between them. Written as DNA, the CDR3 is TGTGCCAGTATCCCCCCCGGGACTAATGAAAAACTGTTTTTT. Protein sequence: CASIPPGTNEKLFF.

This chain links TRBV7-7 with TRBJ2-5, with D maybe TRBD1 (6 bases). There are 13 residues in the CDR3. Trimming pared 8 bases from V and 4 bases from J, leaving 14 bases between. Germline V CDR1 and CDR2: SSHAT, FNYEAQ (reference sequence). The CDR3 region has the DNA TGTGCCAGCGCCACGCGACAGGTAGAGACCCAGTACTTC. Its protein product is CASATRQVETQYF.

The chain links TRBV19 to TRBJ2-7, with 7 bases aligning to TRBD1. V was pared by 5 bases and J by 2 bases, with 3 bases of the junction left unmatched. The CDR3 sequence is 13 residues long. Germline V gene sequence: CDR1 LNHDA, CDR2 SQIVND (reference sequence). CDR3 loop: CASSLDRAYEQYF. The CDR3 DNA follows: TGTGCCAGTAGTCTTGACAGGGCCTACGAGCAGTACTTC.

The rearrangement uses TRBV7-9 and TRBJ1-2, with 10 bases that match TRBD1. The CDR3 has 14 residues. Looked up from germline, CDR1 is SEHNR and CDR2 is FQNEAQ (reference sequence). Losses at the gene ends were 7 bases for V and 9 bases for J; bases not matched to a gene: 11. CDR3 sequence: CASTKGTGDWSYTF. In DNA form, the CDR3 reads TGTGCCAGCACGAAAGGGACAGGGGATTGGAGCTACACCTTC.

V usage is TRBV7-9 and J usage is TRBJ1-5; D gene unclear. This CDR3 comprises 16 residues. V lost 1 base, J lost 4 bases, and 14 bases lay in between. The germline V gene encodes CDR1 SEHNR and CDR2 FQNEAQ (reference sequence). The CDR3 loop reads CASSLGAGTPNQPQHF. The CDR3 DNA reads TGTGCCAGCAGCTTAGGAGCAGGAACCCCTAATCAGCCCCAGCATTTT.

In its sample, this clone was seen a few times. The J gene is TRBJ1-5, the V gene TRBV6-5; the match to TRBD1 covers 7 bases. V lost 6 bases and J lost 4; bases outside the gene matches: 9. Germline V gene lookup returns CDR1 MNHEY and CDR2 SVGAGI. CDR3 length: 15 amino acids. The CDR3 protein is CASRRDSRGNQPQHF. DNA for the CDR3: TGTGCCAGCAGGCGGGACAGCCGGGGGAATCAGCCCCAGCATTTT.

The rearrangement links TRBV7-9 to TRBJ1-1; 7 bases line up with TRBD1. The CDR3 has 14 amino acids. The ends lost 5 bases at V and 4 bases at J; junction bases unmatched: 7. Germline CDR1 and CDR2: SEHNR and FQNEAQ (reference sequence). This chain's CDR3 is CASSLTGEGTEAFF. CDR3 DNA sequence: TGTGCCAGCAGCCTAACAGGGGAGGGCACTGAAGCTTTCTTT.

The chain joins TRBV19 to TRBJ1-2, with D unclear. Trimming removed 5 bases at V and 4 bases at J, with 17 bases between. This CDR3 contains 15 residues. Germline-derived CDR1 and CDR2 are LNHDA and SQIVND (reference sequence). The CDR3, as DNA: TGTGCCAGTAGTGCCATCGGTCCAGTCCGCTATGGCTACACCTTC. Protein sequence: CASSAIGPVRYGYTF.

J is TRBJ2-3 and V is TRBV10-3; TRBD2 matches 8 bases. Trimming cost V 11 bases and J 1 base; bases outside gene matches: 2. Germline V CDR1 and CDR2: ENHRY, SYGVKD. The CDR3 consists of 12 residues. CDR3 in amino acids: CASTSGTDTQYF. CDR3 nucleotide sequence: TGTGCCTCGACTAGCGGCACAGATACGCAGTATTTT.

The rearrangement joins TRBV10-1 to TRBJ2-7; 10 nucleotides agree with TRBD1. V trimming: 6 bases; J trimming: 1 base; junction bases outside the gene matches: 15. The CDR3 extends over 18 amino acids. Germline CDR1 is WNHNN and CDR2 is SYGVQD (reference sequence). The CDR3 loop reads CASREPPGQGIPSYEQYF. The CDR3 DNA reads TGCGCCAGCAGAGAACCACCGGGACAGGGGATCCCATCCTACGAGCAGTACTTC.

The genes are TRBV5-1 and TRBJ1-4; D ambiguous. CDR1 is SGHRS, CDR2 YFSETQ, per germline. Trimming shortened V by 0 bases and J by 5 bases, and 17 bases separated the two germline ends. The CDR3 runs 17 residues. Here the CDR3 reads CASSLGQQKFKNEKLFF. DNA of the CDR3: TGCGCCAGCAGCTTGGGGCAGCAAAAGTTTAAAAATGAAAAACTGTTTTTT.

The V and J genes are TRBV7-2 and TRBJ1-2, with D uncertain. The CDR3 is 14 residues long. CDR1 is SGHTA and CDR2 is FQGNSA in the germline V gene. Trimming stripped 5 bases from V and 0 bases from J, with 10 bases between. The CDR3 DNA reads TGTGCCAGCAGCCCGCGGGCAGCTAACTATGGCTACACCTTC. Amino acid sequence: CASSPRAANYGYTF.

The rearrangement uses TRBV6-1 and TRBJ2-3; TRBD2 agrees at 11 bases. The V gene end was trimmed by 4 bases and the J gene end by 2 bases; junction bases not matched to a gene: 2. The germline V gene encodes CDR1 MNHNS and CDR2 SASEGT. The CDR3 runs 15 residues. CDR3 loop: CASSVAGGFTDTQYF. CDR3 DNA: TGTGCCAGCAGTGTAGCGGGGGGGTTCACAGATACGCAGTATTTT.